What follows are 16 T cell receptor beta chains derived from one specimen sequenced in a study of T cells in Graves' hyperthyroidism and ophthalmopathy (dated by TCRdb to the late 2010s). Libraries were made using multiplex PCR. Sequencing was performed on an Illumina HiSeq 2000. The TCR beta CDR3 regions were amplified from RNA transcripts. A first-round RT-PCR of the TCR CDR3 used the HTBI primer set with the Qiagen OneStep RT-PCR kit. TCRdb redid the processing of the public reads, applying fastp at Q25 and MiXCR, and retained in-frame beta chains. Rows with one shared CDR3 protein collapse into an entry with the most common genes and DNA. Counted in this sample were nearly 600,000 distinct CDR3 sequences; around 14% of them appeared once. In total, the top ten clones hold 5% to 7% of the sample. The sequencing input was blood. The receptors here all came from a woman aged 25 to 39 with Graves' hyperthyroidism that later progressed to Graves' ophthalmopathy.

This clonotype occurred many times. J is TRBJ1-1 and V is TRBV3-1, with TRBD1 as a possible D gene (5 bases). This CDR3 region has 16 residues. Germline assignment: CDR1 LGHDT and CDR2 YNNKEL (reference sequence). The V gene lost 4 bases and the J gene lost 1 base, with 16 bases spanning the gap. The DNA for the CDR3 is TGTGCCAGCAGCCTCGACGGGGGAGGGAGGAACACTGAAGCTTTCTTT. This gives the protein CASSLDGGGRNTEAFF.

This chain connects TRBV12-3 or TRBV12-4 to TRBJ1-5, with a tentative D call TRBD1 (5 bases). This CDR3 is built from 14 residues. The V end was cut by 5 bases, the J end by 6 bases, with 14 bases between. The CDR3 is CASSEQGRIQPQHF. The CDR3 coding sequence is TGTGCCAGCAGTGAGCAGGGAAGAATTCAGCCCCAGCATTTT.

This clonotype has ten or more counts. The chain joins TRBV27 to TRBJ1-5; tentatively, D is TRBD1 (5 bases). Germline V CDR1 and CDR2: MNHEY, SMNVEV (reference sequence). This CDR3 has 15 amino acids. Trimming shortened V by 1 base and J by 8 bases, and 15 bases separated the two germline ends. The CDR3 protein is CASSLWSGSSKPQHF. CDR3 sequence (DNA): TGTGCCAGCAGTTTATGGTCAGGGTCTAGTAAGCCCCAGCATTTT.

This chain uses TRBV6-1 with TRBJ2-7; 8 positions match TRBD2. This CDR3 region has 14 residues. Germline V lookup: CDR1 MNHNS, CDR2 SASEGT. The V gene end was trimmed by 9 bases and the J gene end by 6 bases; junction bases not matched to a gene: 13. The chain's CDR3 is CASGPAGTSREQYF. DNA of the CDR3: TGTGCCAGTGGCCCCGCCGGGACTAGTCGCGAGCAGTACTTC.

This clonotype was found a few times. The chain has TRBV14 and TRBJ1-4; D is unresolved. The CDR3 length is 16 residues. Trimming shortened V by 3 bases and J by 7 bases, and 18 bases separated the two germline ends. The germline CDR1 and CDR2 sequences are SGHDN and FVKESK. This CDR3 reads CASSQMKGYRSEKLFF. The CDR3, as DNA: TGTGCCAGCAGCCAGATGAAGGGTTATAGGAGTGAAAAACTGTTTTTT. Full variable domain (rest looked up from reference TRBV14 and TRBJ1-4): EAGVTQFPSHSVIEKGQTVTLRCDPISGHDNLYWYRRVMGKEIKFLLHFVKESKQDESGMPNNRFLAERTGGTYSTLKVQPAELEDSGVYFCASSQMKGYRSEKLFFGSGTQLSVL.

In this sample, this clonotype turned up many times. The V gene is TRBV12-3 or TRBV12-4, the J gene TRBJ2-1, with a possible D match to TRBD2 (6 bases). The length of the CDR3 is 13 residues. V lost 1 base to trimming and J lost 12 bases, with 13 bases between them. CDR3: CASSLVQGRRQFF. The CDR3 nucleotides are TGTGCCAGCAGTTTAGTCCAAGGGAGGAGGCAGTTCTTC.

For this clonotype: The junction shows a germline mismatch at one end, possibly a read error. This chain connects TRBV29-1 to TRBJ2-1; 16 bases match TRBD2. Germline V gene sequence: CDR1 SQVTM, CDR2 ANQGSEA. There are 14 residues in the CDR3. The CDR3: CNVEGLAGGNEQFF. The DNA of the CDR3 is TGCAACGTTGAGGGACTAGCGGGAGGGAATGAGCAGTTCTTC.

This clonotype has only a few counts. The V and J genes are TRBV19 and TRBJ1-1, with 7 nucleotides matching TRBD1. The trim removed 6 bases at V and 4 bases at J, leaving 8 bases unmatched. This CDR3 has 14 amino acids. Germline V lookup: CDR1 LNHDA, CDR2 SQIVND (reference sequence). The CDR3 loop is CASSFGTERTEAFF. The CDR3 coding sequence is TGTGCCAGTAGCTTCGGGACAGAACGCACTGAAGCTTTCTTT.

At least ten counts were recorded for this clonotype. J is TRBJ2-1 and V is TRBV2, with 7 positions matching TRBD1. There are 16 residues in the CDR3. Per germline, CDR1 SNHLY and CDR2 FYNNEI. Unmatched junction bases numbered 7, after V lost 5 bases and J lost 0 bases. CDR3 amino acids: CASSLQDRRSYNEQFF. The CDR3 DNA is TGTGCCAGCAGTCTCCAGGACAGGCGCTCCTACAATGAGCAGTTCTTC.

This clonotype was observed at least ten times. The chain couples TRBV7-9 to TRBJ2-1, with D perhaps TRBD1 or TRBD2 (5 bases each). Germline-derived CDR1 and CDR2 are SEHNR and FQNEAQ (reference sequence). Trimming left V 5 bases short and J 2 bases short, with 16 bases between. This CDR3 is 16 amino acids long. In DNA, the CDR3 is TGTGCCAGCAGCAGAGACGGGGCAGGCGCCTACAATGAGCAGTTCTTC. It codes for CASSRDGAGAYNEQFF.

This chain uses TRBV20-1 with TRBJ2-7, with 9 nucleotides matching TRBD1. CDR3 length equals 13 residues. The V gene end was trimmed by 2 bases and the J gene end by 4 bases; junction bases not matched to a gene: 3. From germline, CDR1 is DFQATT and CDR2 SNEGSKA (reference sequence). The CDR3 DNA follows: TGCAGTGCTAGAACGGGACAGGGTTACGAGCAGTACTTC. It is translated as CSARTGQGYEQYF.

The rearrangement joins TRBV2 to TRBJ2-7; the D gene could be TRBD1 or TRBD2 (5 bases each). Germline loops: CDR1 SNHLY, CDR2 FYNNEI. Trimming stripped 7 bases from V and 0 bases from J, with 13 bases between. This CDR3 comprises 14 residues. The CDR3 spells CASKPGPNSYEQYF. The CDR3 DNA sequence: TGTGCCAGCAAGCCGGGACCCAACTCCTACGAGCAGTACTTC. Full variable domain (rest looked up from reference TRBV2 and TRBJ2-7): EPEVTQTPSHQVTQMGQEVILRCVPISNHLYFYWYRQILGQKVEFLVSFYNNEISEKSEIFDDQFSVERPDGSNFTLKIRSTKLEDSAMYFCASKPGPNSYEQYFGPGTRLTVT.

This clonotype was observed a few times. This sequence joins TRBV10-3 and TRBJ2-3; D may be TRBD1 (5 bases). Per the germline V gene, CDR1 is ENHRY and CDR2 is SYGVKD. Trimming cost V 2 bases and J 1 base, with 7 bases left between them. The CDR3 runs 14 residues. CDR3 sequence reads: CAISEGAGTDTQYF. CDR3 nucleotide sequence: TGTGCCATCAGTGAGGGGGCCGGCACAGATACGCAGTATTTT.

As for this clonotype: A read error may explain this, as a much larger clone is one base away. The CDR3 end shows no conserved phenylalanine or tryptophan, and so a read error is likely. The chain employs TRBV7-2 and TRBJ1-3, with D maybe TRBD1 (6 bases). Germline lookup yields CDR1 SGHTA and CDR2 FQGNSA. Trimming took off 1 base at V and 0 bases at J, with 10 bases between the two ends. The CDR3 runs to 16 residues. CDR3 residues: CASSLGQAVSGNTIYL. The CDR3 DNA reads TGTGCCAGCAGCTTAGGACAGGCTGTCTCTGGAAACACCATATATCTT.

The table lists this clonotype with many counts. This chain joins TRBV3-1 and TRBJ2-4, with D possibly matching TRBD1 (6 bases). Germline V lookup: CDR1 LGHDT, CDR2 YNNKEL (reference sequence). The CDR3 is 14 amino acids. The V end was cut by 0 bases, the J end by 4 bases, with 7 bases between. CDR3 bases: TGTGCCAGCAGCCAAGAAGGACAGAAAAACATTCAGTACTTC. This sequence encodes CASSQEGQKNIQYF.

Note on this clonotype: A much larger clone differs from this one at a single base, so this may be a read error. The rearrangement joins TRBV6-1 to TRBJ1-6; D possibly corresponds to TRBD1 (6 bases). The CDR3 runs to 18 residues. The germline V gene has CDR1 MNHNS and CDR2 SASEGT. CDR3 sequence (DNA): TGTGCCAGCAGTGACGGTGGGACATGGGACGGACGAAATTCACCCCTCCGCTTT. It specifies CASSDGGTWDGRNSPLRF.